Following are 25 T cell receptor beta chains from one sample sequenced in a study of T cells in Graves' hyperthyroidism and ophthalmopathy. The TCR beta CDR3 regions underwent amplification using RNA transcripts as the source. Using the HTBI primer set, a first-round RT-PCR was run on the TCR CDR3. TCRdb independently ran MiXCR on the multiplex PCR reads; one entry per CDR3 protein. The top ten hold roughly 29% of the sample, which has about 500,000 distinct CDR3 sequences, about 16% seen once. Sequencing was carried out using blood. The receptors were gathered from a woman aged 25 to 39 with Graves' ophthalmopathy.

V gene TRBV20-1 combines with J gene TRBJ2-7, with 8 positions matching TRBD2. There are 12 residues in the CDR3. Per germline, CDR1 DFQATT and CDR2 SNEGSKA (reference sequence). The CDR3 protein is CSPSGLEVVQYF. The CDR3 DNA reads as TGCAGCCCTTCGGGACTAGAGGTCGTGCAGTACTTC.

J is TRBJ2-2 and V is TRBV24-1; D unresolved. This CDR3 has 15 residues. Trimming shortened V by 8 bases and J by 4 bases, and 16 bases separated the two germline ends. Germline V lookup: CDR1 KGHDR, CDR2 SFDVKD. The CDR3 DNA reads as TGTGCCACCAAACTATCTACCTCGGGCACCGGGGAGCTGTTTTTT. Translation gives CATKLSTSGTGELFF.

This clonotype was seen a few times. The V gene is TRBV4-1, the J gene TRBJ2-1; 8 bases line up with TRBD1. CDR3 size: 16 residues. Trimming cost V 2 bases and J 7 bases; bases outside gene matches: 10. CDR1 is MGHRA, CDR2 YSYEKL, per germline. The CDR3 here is CASSQLLRGRENEQFF. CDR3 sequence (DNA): TGCGCCAGCAGCCAACTCCTCAGGGGGCGCGAGAATGAGCAGTTCTTC.

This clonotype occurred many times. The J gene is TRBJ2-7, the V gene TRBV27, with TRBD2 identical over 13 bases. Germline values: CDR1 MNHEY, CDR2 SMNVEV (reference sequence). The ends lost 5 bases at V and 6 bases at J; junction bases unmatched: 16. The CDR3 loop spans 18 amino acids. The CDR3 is CASSAITVSGTSGTEQYF. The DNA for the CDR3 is TGTGCCAGCAGTGCGATTACGGTCTCCGGGACTAGCGGGACCGAGCAGTACTTC.

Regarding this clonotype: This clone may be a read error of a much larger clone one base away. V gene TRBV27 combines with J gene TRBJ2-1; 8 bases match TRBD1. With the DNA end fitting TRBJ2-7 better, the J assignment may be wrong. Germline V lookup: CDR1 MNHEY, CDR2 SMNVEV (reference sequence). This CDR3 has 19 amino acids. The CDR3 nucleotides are TGTGCCAGCAGTACAAGGGGGACAGGTCCTTCCAGCTCCTACAATGAGCAGTACTTC. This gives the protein CASSTRGTGPSSSYNEQYF.

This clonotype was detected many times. The CDR3, as DNA: TGCGCCAGCAGCCCGATAGAACAGGGATCGGGCACTGAAGCTTTCTTT. This sequence encodes CASSPIEQGSGTEAFF. J is TRBJ1-1 and V is TRBV5-1; D possibly corresponds to TRBD1 (6 bases). This CDR3 region has 16 residues. Germline V CDR1 and CDR2: SGHRS, YFSETQ. V lost 4 bases, J lost 4 bases, and 20 bases lay in between.

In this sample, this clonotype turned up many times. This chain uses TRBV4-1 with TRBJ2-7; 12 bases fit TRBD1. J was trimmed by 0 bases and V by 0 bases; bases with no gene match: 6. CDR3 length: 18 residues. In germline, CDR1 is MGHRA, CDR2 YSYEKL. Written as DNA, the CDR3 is TGCGCCAGCAGCCAAGACCGGGACAGGGGGCTGACCTCCTACGAGCAGTACTTC. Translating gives CASSQDRDRGLTSYEQYF.

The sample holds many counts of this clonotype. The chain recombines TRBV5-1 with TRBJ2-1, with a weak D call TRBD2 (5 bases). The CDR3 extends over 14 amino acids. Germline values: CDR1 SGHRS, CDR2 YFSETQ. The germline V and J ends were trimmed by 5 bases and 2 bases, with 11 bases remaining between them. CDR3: CASSSGITYNEQFF. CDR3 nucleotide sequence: TGCGCCAGCAGTTCCGGGATTACCTACAATGAGCAGTTCTTC. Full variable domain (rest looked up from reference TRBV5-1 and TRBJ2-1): KAGVTQTPRYLIKTRGQQVTLSCSPISGHRSVSWYQQTPGQGLQFLFEYFSETQRNKGNFPGRFSGRQFSNSRSEMNVSTLELGDSALYLCASSSGITYNEQFFGPGTRLTVL.

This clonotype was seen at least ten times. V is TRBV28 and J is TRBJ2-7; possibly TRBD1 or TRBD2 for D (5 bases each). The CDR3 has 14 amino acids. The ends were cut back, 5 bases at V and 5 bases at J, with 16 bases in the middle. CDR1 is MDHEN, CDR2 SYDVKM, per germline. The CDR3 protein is CASSNLRGFNEQYF. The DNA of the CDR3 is TGTGCCAGCAGTAACCTCCGGGGCTTTAACGAGCAGTACTTC.

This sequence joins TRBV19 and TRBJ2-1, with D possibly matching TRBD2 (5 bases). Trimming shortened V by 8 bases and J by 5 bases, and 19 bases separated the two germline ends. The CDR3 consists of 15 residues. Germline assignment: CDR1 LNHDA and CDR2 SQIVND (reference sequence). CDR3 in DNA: TGTGCCAGTTTTGGACGGGGAGTTAGCGACAATGAGCAGTTCTTC. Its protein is CASFGRGVSDNEQFF.

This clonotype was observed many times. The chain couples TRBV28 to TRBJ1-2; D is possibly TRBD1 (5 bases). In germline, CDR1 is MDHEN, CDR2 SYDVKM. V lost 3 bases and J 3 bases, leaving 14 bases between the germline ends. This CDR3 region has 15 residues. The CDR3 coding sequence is TGTGCCAGCAGTTTCTTAAGGGGTACGCACTATGGCTACACCTTC. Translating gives CASSFLRGTHYGYTF.

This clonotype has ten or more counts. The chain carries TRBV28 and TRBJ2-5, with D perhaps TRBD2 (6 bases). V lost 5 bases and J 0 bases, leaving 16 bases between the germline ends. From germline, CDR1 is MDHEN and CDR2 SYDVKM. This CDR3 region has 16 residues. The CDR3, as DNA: TGTGCCAGCAGTCCAACAGCGGGTTGGTACCAAGAGACCCAGTACTTC. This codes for CASSPTAGWYQETQYF.

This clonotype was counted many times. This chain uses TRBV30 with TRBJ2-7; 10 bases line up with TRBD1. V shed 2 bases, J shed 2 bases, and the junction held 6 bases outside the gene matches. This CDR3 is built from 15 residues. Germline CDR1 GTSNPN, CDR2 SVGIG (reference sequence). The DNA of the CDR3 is TGTGCCTGGAGTCCCGGGACAGGGGATCCCTACGAGCAGTACTTC. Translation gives CAWSPGTGDPYEQYF.

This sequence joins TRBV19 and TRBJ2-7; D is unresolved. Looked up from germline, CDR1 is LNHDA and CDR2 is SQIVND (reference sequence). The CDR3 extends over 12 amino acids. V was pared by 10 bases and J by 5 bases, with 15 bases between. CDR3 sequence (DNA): TGTGCCACCTCTAGGACCGCACACGAGCAGTACTTC. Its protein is CATSRTAHEQYF.

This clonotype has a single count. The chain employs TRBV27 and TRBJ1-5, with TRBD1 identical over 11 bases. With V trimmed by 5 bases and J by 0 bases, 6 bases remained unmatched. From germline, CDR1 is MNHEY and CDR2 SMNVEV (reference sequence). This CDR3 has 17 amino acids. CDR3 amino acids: CASSGTGGINSNQPQHF. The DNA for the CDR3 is TGTGCCAGCAGTGGGACAGGGGGGATTAATAGCAATCAGCCCCAGCATTTT.

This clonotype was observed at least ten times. CDR3 bases: TGTGCCAGCAGGAGTCGGGACTTCACAGATACGCAGTATTTT. Amino acid sequence: CASRSRDFTDTQYF. This chain joins TRBV2 and TRBJ2-3; the D gene is possibly TRBD2 (6 bases). The CDR3 is 14 amino acids. Germline CDR1 is SNHLY and CDR2 is FYNNEI. V was trimmed by 6 bases and J by 2 bases, leaving 12 bases between them.

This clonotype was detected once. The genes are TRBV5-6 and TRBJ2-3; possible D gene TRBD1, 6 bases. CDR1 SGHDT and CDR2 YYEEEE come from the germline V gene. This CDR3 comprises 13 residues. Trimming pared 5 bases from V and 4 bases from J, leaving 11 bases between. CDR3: CASRKDRADTQYF. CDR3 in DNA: TGTGCCAGCAGGAAGGACAGAGCAGATACGCAGTATTTT.

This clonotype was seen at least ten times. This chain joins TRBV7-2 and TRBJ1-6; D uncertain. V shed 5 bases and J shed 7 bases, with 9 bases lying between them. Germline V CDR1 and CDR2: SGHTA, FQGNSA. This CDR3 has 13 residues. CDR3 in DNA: TGTGCCAGCAGCCCCCGGGTGAATTCACCCCTCCACTTT. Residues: CASSPRVNSPLHF.

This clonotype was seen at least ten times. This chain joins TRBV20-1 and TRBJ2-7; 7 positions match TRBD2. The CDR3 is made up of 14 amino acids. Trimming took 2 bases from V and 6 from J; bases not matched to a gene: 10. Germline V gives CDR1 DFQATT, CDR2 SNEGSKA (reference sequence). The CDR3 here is CSARLQRDGREQYF. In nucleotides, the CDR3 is TGCAGTGCTAGACTCCAGCGGGATGGGCGCGAGCAGTACTTC.

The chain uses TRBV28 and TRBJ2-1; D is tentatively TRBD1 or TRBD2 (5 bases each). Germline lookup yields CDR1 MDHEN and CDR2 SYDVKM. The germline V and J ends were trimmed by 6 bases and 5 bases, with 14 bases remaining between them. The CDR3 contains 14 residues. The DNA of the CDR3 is TGTGCCAGCAGGAGCCCGGGACCACACAATGAGCAGTTCTTC. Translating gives CASRSPGPHNEQFF.

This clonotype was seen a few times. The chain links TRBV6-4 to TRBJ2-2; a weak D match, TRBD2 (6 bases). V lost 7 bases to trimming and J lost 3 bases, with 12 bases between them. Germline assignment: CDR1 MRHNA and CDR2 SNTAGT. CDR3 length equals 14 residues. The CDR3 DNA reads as TGTGCCAGCAAGGCGGGACTCGACACCGGGGAGCTGTTTTTT. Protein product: CASKAGLDTGELFF.

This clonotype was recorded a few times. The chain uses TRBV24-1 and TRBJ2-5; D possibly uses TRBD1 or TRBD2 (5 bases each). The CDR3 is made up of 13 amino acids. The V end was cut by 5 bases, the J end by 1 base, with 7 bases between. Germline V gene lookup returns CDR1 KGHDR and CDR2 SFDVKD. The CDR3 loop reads CATSAGGQETQYF. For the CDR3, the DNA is TGTGCCACCAGTGCTGGGGGCCAAGAGACCCAGTACTTC.

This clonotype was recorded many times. CDR3 in DNA: TGTGCCAGCAGCAAAAATAGCAATCAGCCCCAGCATTTT. Encoded protein: CASSKNSNQPQHF. The V and J genes are TRBV11-2 and TRBJ1-5, with D unclear. The CDR3 extends over 13 amino acids. The germline CDR1 and CDR2 sequences are SGHAT and FQNNGV. V lost 5 bases to trimming and J lost 0 bases, with 5 bases between them.

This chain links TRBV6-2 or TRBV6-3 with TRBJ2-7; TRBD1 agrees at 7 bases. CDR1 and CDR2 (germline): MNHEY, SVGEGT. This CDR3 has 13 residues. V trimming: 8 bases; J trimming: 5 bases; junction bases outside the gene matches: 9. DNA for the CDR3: TGTGCCAGCCGGGACAGCGCGGCCGACGAGCAGTACTTC. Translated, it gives CASRDSAADEQYF.

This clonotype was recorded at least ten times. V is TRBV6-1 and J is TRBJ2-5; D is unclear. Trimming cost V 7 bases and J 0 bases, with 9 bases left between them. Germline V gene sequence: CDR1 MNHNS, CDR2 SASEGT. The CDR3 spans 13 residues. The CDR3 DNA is TGTGCCAGCACGCCTTTCTACCAAGAGACCCAGTACTTC. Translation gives CASTPFYQETQYF.